These 16 T cell receptor beta chains share one sample of origin, sequenced in a study of shared clonotypes between healthy human individuals. Sequenced by immunoSEQ multiplex PCR; TCRdb stores in-frame clones only, minus some. The table records around 600,000 clones, roughly 96% of them present only once. The naive CD8 fraction comprised CD45RO-negative cells positively selected for CCR7 and excluded terminally differentiated effector memory CD45RA+ cells. Sequencing was carried out using naive CD8+ T cells sorted from blood. The receptors originated from a woman aged 25 to 39 in good health.

This sequence joins TRBV7-3 and TRBJ2-7, with 8 nucleotides matching TRBD1. The trim removed 4 bases at V and 3 bases at J, leaving 8 bases unmatched. From germline, CDR1 is SGHTA and CDR2 FQGTGA. The CDR3 length is 15 residues. The CDR3: CASSSDDRGVYEQYF. The CDR3 nucleotides read TGTGCCAGCAGCTCTGACGACAGGGGAGTCTACGAGCAGTACTTC.

V and J are TRBV7-6 and TRBJ1-2, with 10 bases identical to TRBD1. V dropped 1 base and J dropped 7; count of bases not matched to a gene: 3. CDR1 is SGHVS and CDR2 is FNYEAQ in the germline V gene. The CDR3 sequence is 14 residues long. The CDR3 spells CASSLGTGGSGYTF. DNA of the CDR3: TGTGCCAGCAGCTTAGGGACAGGGGGTAGTGGCTACACCTTC.

The sample holds one count of this clone. J is TRBJ1-2 and V is TRBV15; TRBD1 might be the D (6 bases). Between the trimmed V and J ends, which lost 5 bases and 2 bases, there was a span of 12 bases. The CDR3 contains 14 residues. The germline V gene has CDR1 LNHNV and CDR2 YYDKDF (reference sequence). The CDR3, as DNA: TGTGCCACCAGCGCAGGGACACCCAACTATGGCTACACCTTC. Amino acids: CATSAGTPNYGYTF.

This rearrangement joins TRBV5-4 to TRBJ2-2; D is uncertain. This CDR3 region has 13 residues. V lost 3 bases to trimming and J lost 2 bases, with 5 bases between them. Germline values: CDR1 SGHNT, CDR2 YYREEE (reference sequence). The CDR3 DNA sequence: TGTGCCAGCAGCTGGGGAAACACCGGGGAGCTGTTTTTT. This encodes CASSWGNTGELFF. The whole variable domain, remainder taken from reference TRBV5-4 and TRBJ2-2, is ETGVTQSPTHLIKTRGQQVTLRCSSQSGHNTVSWYQQALGQGPQFIFQYYREEENGRGNFPPRFSGLQFPNYSSELNVNALELDDSALYLCASSWGNTGELFFGEGSRLTVL.

The chain employs TRBV13 and TRBJ1-3, with D unclear. There are 11 residues in the CDR3. Germline V gene data show CDR1 as PRHDT and CDR2 as FYEKMQ (reference sequence). With 8 bases removed from V and 9 bases from J, the gap between germline ends came to 11 bases. CDR3: CASLRGSTIYF. DNA for the CDR3: TGTGCCAGCTTACGAGGGTCCACCATATATTTT.

This sequence joins TRBV7-9 and TRBJ2-7; 9 nucleotides align to TRBD1. The CDR3 is 17 amino acids. Germline CDR1 SEHNR, CDR2 FQNEAQ (reference sequence). V gave up 4 bases and J gave up 7 bases; unmatched junction bases: 17. The CDR3 region is CASSSSDARDRVSEQYF. The DNA of the CDR3 is TGTGCCAGCAGCTCCTCAGATGCCCGGGACAGGGTATCGGAGCAGTACTTC.

The V gene is TRBV4-1, the J gene TRBJ2-5; no firm D call. This CDR3 contains 16 residues. The V and J ends lost 0 bases and 2 bases respectively, with 13 bases between them. CDR1 MGHRA and CDR2 YSYEKL come from the germline V gene. The CDR3 reads CASSQEAGFLQETQYF. The CDR3 DNA sequence: TGCGCCAGCAGCCAAGAGGCAGGTTTTTTACAAGAGACCCAGTACTTC.

J is TRBJ2-7 and V is TRBV30; possibly TRBD1 for D (5 bases). The V gene lost 2 bases and the J gene lost 2 bases, with 13 bases spanning the gap. In germline, CDR1 is GTSNPN, CDR2 SVGIG (reference sequence). The CDR3 runs 14 residues. The CDR3 loop is CAWSLVRGPYEQYF. CDR3 DNA: TGTGCCTGGAGTTTGGTAAGGGGCCCCTACGAGCAGTACTTC. Filled out from reference TRBV30 and TRBJ2-7, the complete variable domain reads SQTIHQWPATLVQPVGSPLSLECTVEGTSNPNLYWYRQAAGRGLQLLFYSVGIGQISSEVPQNLSASRPQDRQFILSSKKLLLSDSGFYLCAWSLVRGPYEQYFGPGTRLTVT.

This chain links TRBV7-9 with TRBJ1-2; D is ambiguous. The CDR3 has 14 amino acids. V gave up 0 bases and J gave up 7 bases, with 12 bases separating them. CDR1 is SEHNR and CDR2 is FQNEAQ in the germline V gene (reference sequence). CDR3 region: CASSLAYGDVGYTF. The CDR3 DNA follows: TGTGCCAGCAGCTTAGCGTATGGTGACGTTGGCTACACCTTC.

This clone was observed once. V usage is TRBV13 and J usage is TRBJ2-7; 8 bases align to TRBD2. Germline CDR1 is PRHDT and CDR2 is FYEKMQ (reference sequence). The CDR3 extends over 16 amino acids. Trimming removed 0 bases from V and 4 bases from J; junction bases left unmatched: 8. As DNA, the CDR3 is TGTGCCAGCAGCTTAGGAGGGGCGGGAGGTTTTTACGAGCAGTACTTC. Translating gives CASSLGGAGGFYEQYF.

This sequence joins TRBV28 and TRBJ2-1; 11 bases are shared with TRBD1. The V segment lost 5 bases and the J segment 8 bases; nucleotides outside the gene matches: 20. This CDR3 is 19 amino acids long. Germline CDR1 and CDR2: MDHEN and SYDVKM. The CDR3 reads CASSTIRHIGQGAKYEQFF. Here the CDR3 DNA reads TGTGCCAGCAGTACTATACGCCACATAGGACAGGGGGCGAAATATGAGCAGTTCTTC.

V and J are TRBV5-1 and TRBJ2-7, with 10 bases lining up with TRBD2. Germline CDR1 is SGHRS and CDR2 is YFSETQ. The CDR3 totals 14 residues. V was clipped by 1 base and J by 4 bases; unmatched bases: 2. This CDR3 is CASSLTSGMYEQYF. CDR3 coding DNA: TGCGCCAGCAGCTTGACTAGCGGGATGTACGAGCAGTACTTC.

The chain links TRBV7-9 to TRBJ2-1; no reliable D call. The V gene's germline CDR1 is SEHNR and CDR2 FQNEAQ (reference sequence). The CDR3 totals 12 residues. V lost 2 bases and J 6 bases, leaving 5 bases between the germline ends. The DNA of the CDR3 is TGTGCCAGCAGCTTACTTCTCAATGAGCAGTTCTTC. Translating it yields CASSLLLNEQFF.

The V call is TRBV27, the J call TRBJ2-7; 8 positions agree with TRBD1. CDR3 length equals 18 residues. V was pared by 6 bases and J by 6 bases, with 22 bases of the junction left unmatched. CDR1 and CDR2 (germline): MNHEY, SMNVEV (reference sequence). This CDR3 is CASRSQRGRGLVGGEQYF. The CDR3, as DNA: TGTGCCAGCAGATCCCAACGGGGCAGGGGGCTGGTGGGTGGCGAGCAGTACTTC.

This rearrangement joins TRBV5-6 to TRBJ1-5, with 7 bases fitting TRBD1. The CDR3 spans 14 residues. Germline values: CDR1 SGHDT, CDR2 YYEEEE. J gave up 10 bases and V 1 base, and 8 bases lay outside the gene matches. The CDR3 is CASSLFQGESPQHF. CDR3 sequence (DNA): TGTGCCAGCAGCTTGTTCCAGGGGGAGAGTCCCCAGCATTTT.

The rearrangement joins TRBV7-6 to TRBJ2-7, with D hard to call. The CDR3 runs to 12 residues. Germline-derived CDR1 and CDR2 are SGHVS and FNYEAQ. Trimming cost V 2 bases and J 10 bases, with 12 bases left between them. CDR3 sequence (DNA): TGTGCCAGCAGCTTACTTTTAGACACTCAGTACTTC. Its protein product is CASSLLLDTQYF. Filled out from reference TRBV7-6 and TRBJ2-7, the complete variable domain reads GAGVSQSPRYKVTKRGQDVALRCDPISGHVSLYWYRQALGQGPEFLTYFNYEAQQDKSGLPNDRFSAERPEGSISTLTIQRTEQRDSAMYRCASSLLLDTQYFGPGTRLTVT.